This T cell receptor (beta chain) emerged from a study of Ad26.COV2.S vaccination and SARS-CoV-2 variants. This CDR3 is 17 amino acids long. The V gene end was trimmed by 6 bases and the J gene end by 9 bases; junction bases not matched to a gene: 17. Germline values: CDR1 SNHLY, CDR2 FYNNEI. This sample's treatment: over 15 received Ad26.COV2.S at low or high dose, single or two shots; about 5 received placebo; per-sample allocation not given. The investigators took samples on day 63 after the first vaccine or placebo injection. Profiled with immunoSEQ multiplex PCR; TCRdb holds only in-frame clones, not every one. This table holds 400,000 or so clones, less than 90% found once.

The starting material was peripheral blood, obtained in a trial of Ad26.COV2.S vaccine versus placebo. This clonotype was obtained from a person between 18 and 65 years old who received the Ad26.COV2.S COVID-19 vaccine or a placebo. This rearrangement joins TRBV2 to TRBJ1-6, with 7 bases aligning to TRBD1. CDR3 region: CASSLTLTGAGGSPLHF. The CDR3 DNA reads TGTGCCAGCAGCTTAACTCTTACAGGGGCGGGAGGTTCACCCCTCCACTTT.